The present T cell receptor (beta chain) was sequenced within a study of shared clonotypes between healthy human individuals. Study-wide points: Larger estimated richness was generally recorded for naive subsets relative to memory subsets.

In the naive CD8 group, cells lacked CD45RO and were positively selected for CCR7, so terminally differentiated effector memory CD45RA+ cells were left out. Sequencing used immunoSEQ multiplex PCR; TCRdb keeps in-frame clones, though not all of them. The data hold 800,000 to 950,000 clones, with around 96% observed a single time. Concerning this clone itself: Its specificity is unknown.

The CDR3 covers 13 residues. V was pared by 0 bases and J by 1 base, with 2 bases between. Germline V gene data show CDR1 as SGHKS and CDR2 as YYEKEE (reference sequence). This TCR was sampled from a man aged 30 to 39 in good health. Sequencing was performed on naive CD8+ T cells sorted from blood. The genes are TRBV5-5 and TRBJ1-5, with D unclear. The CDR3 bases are TGTGCCAGCAGCTTGGAGAGCAATCAGCCCCAGCATTTT. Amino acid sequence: CASSLESNQPQHF.